The 26 T cell receptor beta chains below all came from one sample that was sequenced in a study of blood T cell repertoires in COVID-19. Data came from immunoSEQ multiplex PCR; TCRdb stores just in-frame clones and leaves some out. This table has 90,000 or so clones, around 67% appearing once. Specimen: peripheral blood. The receptors come from a woman in her sixties or seventies in a cohort sampled during active or convalescent COVID-19.

The rearrangement uses TRBV11-2 and TRBJ2-7, with D perhaps matching TRBD1 (5 bases). This CDR3 region has 16 residues. V shed 4 bases and J shed 0 bases, with 16 bases lying between them. Germline V gives CDR1 SGHAT, CDR2 FQNNGV. The CDR3 coding sequence is TGTGCCAGCAGCTCCAGGCAGGGCCTGAGCTCCTACGAGCAGTACTTC. Protein product: CASSSRQGLSSYEQYF.

The CDR3 region has the DNA TGTGCCAGCAGCCAAGAAGGCGCAGGGGGTGTTTTCTTT. The encoded protein is CASSQEGAGGVFF. The chain combines TRBV3-1 (or the pseudogene TRBV3-2) with TRBJ1-1; TRBD1 aligns across 7 bases. With 0 bases clipped from V and 13 bases from J, the junction kept 8 bases outside the gene matches. From germline, CDR1 is LGHDT and CDR2 YNNKEL (reference sequence). CDR3 length equals 13 residues.

The V call is TRBV4-2, the J call TRBJ2-7; the match to TRBD2 covers 8 bases. Germline trimming cut 3 bases from V and 3 bases from J; bases unmatched to any gene: 7. Germline V gene sequence: CDR1 LGHNA, CDR2 YNFKEQ. The length of the CDR3 is 15 residues. CDR3 DNA: TGTGCCAGCAGCCATCCGGGACTAGATATCTACGAGCAGTACTTC. Amino acid sequence: CASSHPGLDIYEQYF.

The V and J genes are TRBV20-1 and TRBJ2-5; maybe TRBD2 (7 bases). Trimming cost V 3 bases and J 2 bases, with 19 bases left between them. The CDR3 runs 16 residues. Germline-derived CDR1 and CDR2 are DFQATT and SNEGSKA (reference sequence). The CDR3 sequence is CSASKGGQGPQETQYF. The CDR3 DNA sequence: TGCAGTGCTAGTAAGGGGGGGCAGGGCCCTCAAGAGACCCAGTACTTC.

This clone was detected only once. J is TRBJ2-7 and V is TRBV13, with 9 positions matching TRBD1. The V gene end was trimmed by 5 bases and the J gene end by 4 bases; junction bases not matched to a gene: 9. The CDR3 is made up of 15 amino acids. Per the germline V gene, CDR1 is PRHDT and CDR2 is FYEKMQ (reference sequence). CDR3 residues: CASSPGTGIGYEQYF. CDR3 in DNA: TGTGCCAGCAGCCCAGGGACAGGGATAGGGTACGAGCAGTACTTC.

The CDR3 DNA is TGTGCCAGCAGCTTAGTAGCGGGGGGGACCGGTGAGCAGTTCTTC. Its protein is CASSLVAGGTGEQFF. The rearrangement uses TRBV7-6 and TRBJ2-1; TRBD2 agrees at 11 bases. V trimming: 1 base; J trimming: 9 bases; junction bases outside the gene matches: 5. This CDR3 has 15 residues. Germline CDR1 reads SGHVS; CDR2 reads FNYEAQ.

The chain links TRBV14 to TRBJ2-1; 7 positions match TRBD2. There are 16 residues in the CDR3. V gave up 1 base and J gave up 5 bases; unmatched junction bases: 8. The V gene's germline CDR1 is SGHDN and CDR2 FVKESK. DNA of the CDR3: TGTGCCAGCAGCCAAGGGGGCGGGGGACTCCACAATGAGCAGTTCTTC. It codes for CASSQGGGGLHNEQFF.

The V and J genes are TRBV2 and TRBJ2-7, with 8 positions matching TRBD2. V gave up 6 bases and J gave up 2 bases; unmatched junction bases: 6. This CDR3 comprises 14 residues. Germline CDR1 and CDR2: SNHLY and FYNNEI. This chain's CDR3 is CASSRSGETYEQYF. CDR3 DNA sequence: TGTGCCAGCAGCCGTAGCGGGGAGACCTACGAGCAGTACTTC.

In this sample, this clone turned up a few times. The chain carries TRBV5-1 and TRBJ1-5; 8 bases are a match to TRBD1. CDR3 size: 14 residues. The germline V gene encodes CDR1 SGHRS and CDR2 YFSETQ. V was clipped by 0 bases and J by 5 bases; unmatched bases: 1. CDR3: CASSLAGGDQPQHF. DNA of the CDR3: TGCGCCAGCAGCTTGGCAGGGGGCGATCAGCCCCAGCATTTT. The full variable domain, in which reference TRBV5-1 and TRBJ1-5 provide the parts outside the CDR3, is KAGVTQTPRYLIKTRGQQVTLSCSPISGHRSVSWYQQTPGQGLQFLFEYFSETQRNKGNFPGRFSGRQFSNSRSEMNVSTLELGDSALYLCASSLAGGDQPQHFGDGTRLSIL.

A word on this clone: Germline is not matched at one junction end, which may reflect a read error. This rearrangement joins TRBV7-7 to TRBJ2-5; 13 bases line up with TRBD2. CDR3 length: 16 residues. Germline V gives CDR1 SSHAT, CDR2 FNYEAQ (reference sequence). As DNA, the CDR3 is TGTGCTAGCAGCCTCGGACTAGCGGGGGTCCAAGAGACCCAGTACTTC. It codes for CASSLGLAGVQETQYF.

This clone was recorded only once. The chain is built from TRBV18 and TRBJ1-6, with 7 bases fitting TRBD1. Per germline, CDR1 KGHSH and CDR2 LQKENI. The CDR3 is made up of 15 amino acids. V gave up 2 bases and J gave up 9 bases; unmatched junction bases: 7. CDR3 DNA: TGTGCCAGCTCACCAGCGACAGGGAGTAGTTCACCCCTCCACTTT. This sequence encodes CASSPATGSSSPLHF. Full variable domain (remainder filled in from reference TRBV18 and TRBJ1-6): NAGVMQNPRHLVRRRGQEARLRCSPMKGHSHVYWYRQLPEEGLKFMVYLQKENIIDESGMPKERFSAEFPKEGPSILRIQQVVRGDSAAYFCASSPATGSSSPLHFGNGTRLTVT.

As regards this clone: The junction departs from the called germline gene at one end, perhaps through a read error. This rearrangement joins TRBV28 to TRBJ2-1; 13 bases map to TRBD2. The CDR3 covers 16 residues. Germline values: CDR1 MDHEN, CDR2 SYDVKM. As DNA, the CDR3 is TGTGCCAGCAGTCCAGGACTAGCGGGGGCGTACACTGAGCAGTTCTTC. Its protein product is CASSPGLAGAYTEQFF.

The chain carries TRBV3-1 (or the pseudogene TRBV3-2) and TRBJ2-1; 8 bases fit TRBD1. V shed 4 bases, J shed 1 base, and the junction held 3 bases outside the gene matches. This CDR3 comprises 15 residues. Germline values: CDR1 LGHDT, CDR2 YNNKEL (reference sequence). The CDR3 DNA follows: TGTGCCAGCAGCCTGGACAGGGTGTCCTACAATGAGCAGTTCTTC. It is translated as CASSLDRVSYNEQFF.

The chain combines TRBV7-8 with TRBJ2-7; 8 bases line up with TRBD2. The ends lost 1 base at V and 4 bases at J; junction bases unmatched: 18. Germline V CDR1 and CDR2: SGHVS, FQNEAQ. The CDR3 is 19 residues long. This chain's CDR3 is CASSLEAVGTSGTWYEQYF. The CDR3 nucleotides are TGTGCCAGCAGCTTAGAGGCTGTGGGAACTAGCGGCACCTGGTACGAGCAGTACTTC.

The chain joins TRBV7-9 to TRBJ2-1, with 9 bases lining up with TRBD1. V gave up 6 bases and J gave up 8 bases; unmatched junction bases: 11. This CDR3 spans 15 amino acids. Germline V gives CDR1 SEHNR, CDR2 FQNEAQ (reference sequence). CDR3 protein: CASRFNRGLVDEQFF. In DNA, the CDR3 is TGTGCCAGCAGATTTAACAGGGGGCTGGTGGATGAGCAGTTCTTC.

This chain connects TRBV19 to TRBJ2-5, with TRBD1 identical over 10 bases. The CDR3 loop spans 17 amino acids. Germline V gene sequence: CDR1 LNHDA, CDR2 SQIVND (reference sequence). Trimming removed 5 bases from V and 6 bases from J; junction bases left unmatched: 15. The CDR3 coding sequence is TGTGCCAGTAGTCCCCACGAAGTTGGGACAGGGGTGAAGACCCAGTACTTC. It translates to CASSPHEVGTGVKTQYF. Together with reference TRBV19 and TRBJ2-5, the CDR3 gives the full variable domain: DGGITQSPKYLFRKEGQNVTLSCEQNLNHDAMYWYRQDPGQGLRLIYYSQIVNDFQKGDIAEGYSVSREKKESFPLTVTSAQKNPTAFYLCASSPHEVGTGVKTQYFGPGTRLLVL.

The chain couples TRBV4-3 to TRBJ1-1, with 7 bases fitting TRBD1. The J segment lost 7 bases and the V segment lost 3 bases, leaving 5 bases of the junction unmatched. The CDR3 has 13 amino acids. Germline-derived CDR1 and CDR2 are LGHNA and YSLEER. CDR3 in DNA: TGCGCCAGCAGCCATGTGACAGGGCTTGAAGCTTTCTTT. Translation: CASSHVTGLEAFF.

This chain connects TRBV9 to TRBJ1-2; perhaps TRBD1 as D (5 bases). The CDR3 sequence is 16 residues long. Germline-derived CDR1 and CDR2 are SGDLS and YYNGEE. Trimming removed 0 bases from V and 2 bases from J, with 14 bases in between. The CDR3 reads CASSVGVAGLNYGYTF. As DNA, the CDR3 is TGTGCCAGCAGCGTAGGAGTTGCAGGGCTGAACTATGGCTACACCTTC. Full variable domain (remainder filled in from reference TRBV9 and TRBJ1-2): DSGVTQTPKHLITATGQRVTLRCSPRSGDLSVYWYQQSLDQGLQFLIQYYNGEERAKGNILERFSAQQFPDLHSELNLSSLELGDSALYFCASSVGVAGLNYGYTFGSGTRLTVV.

This sequence joins TRBV2 and TRBJ1-1; a possible D gene is TRBD1 (5 bases). Trimming pared 1 base from V and 4 bases from J, leaving 7 bases between. Germline V gene data show CDR1 as SNHLY and CDR2 as FYNNEI. CDR3 size: 13 residues. In nucleotides, the CDR3 is TGTGCCAGCAGTGAAGAGGGGATCACTGAAGCTTTCTTT. It translates to CASSEEGITEAFF.

The rearrangement uses TRBV29-1 and TRBJ2-7, with 9 bases matching TRBD1. The germline gives CDR1 SQVTM, CDR2 ANQGSEA. The CDR3 runs 17 residues. V trimming: 5 bases; J trimming: 3 bases; junction bases outside the gene matches: 17. The CDR3 loop reads CSVRGTGKQRASYEQYF. Here the CDR3 DNA reads TGCAGCGTTCGTGGGACAGGGAAGCAGCGGGCGAGCTACGAGCAGTACTTC.

The V gene is TRBV19, the J gene TRBJ2-3, with TRBD2 as a possible D gene (5 bases). V lost 2 bases, J lost 1 base, and 10 bases lay in between. CDR1 and CDR2 (germline): LNHDA, SQIVND (reference sequence). The length of the CDR3 is 15 residues. The CDR3 nucleotides read TGTGCCAGTAGTATAAAGCGGATAGGCACAGATACGCAGTATTTT. The encoded protein is CASSIKRIGTDTQYF.

There are a few counts of this clone. This chain uses TRBV19 with TRBJ2-7; D possibly corresponds to TRBD2 (5 bases). Trimming stripped 3 bases from V and 2 bases from J, with 8 bases between. This CDR3 is 13 amino acids long. The germline gives CDR1 LNHDA, CDR2 SQIVND (reference sequence). CDR3 sequence reads: CASSIVLAYEQYF. The CDR3 coding sequence is TGTGCCAGTAGTATCGTACTAGCCTACGAGCAGTACTTC.

CDR3 in amino acids: CASRGGQAFAGELFF. Written as DNA, the CDR3 is TGTGCCAGCAGAGGAGGTCAGGCGTTCGCCGGGGAGCTGTTTTTT. The chain recombines TRBV6-5 with TRBJ2-2, with D maybe TRBD2 (5 bases). CDR3 size: 15 residues. The V gene lost 6 bases and the J gene lost 6 bases, with 17 bases spanning the gap. From germline, CDR1 is MNHEY and CDR2 SVGAGI.

The chain uses TRBV21-1 and TRBJ2-1; the D call TRBD2 from the table was never checked on the DNA. TRBV21-1 is a pseudogene. The CDR3 loop spans 17 amino acids. CDR3 coding DNA: TGTGCCAGCAGCAGCGGGACCAATCTCAGCTCCTACAATGAGCAGTTCTTC. Translating it yields CASSSGTNLSSYNEQFF.

This clone was seen just once. The chain uses TRBV27 and TRBJ2-2; D is unresolved. Germline values: CDR1 MNHEY, CDR2 SMNVEV (reference sequence). This CDR3 comprises 16 residues. V was shortened by 0 bases and J by 5 bases, with 13 bases between the two germline ends. CDR3 bases: TGTGCCAGCAGTTTATCGAGTCAGGAAGTGACCGGGGAGCTGTTTTTT. It translates to CASSLSSQEVTGELFF.

CDR3 sequence reads: CASSLLSEQETQYF. The CDR3 coding sequence is TGTGCCAGCAGCCTCCTGTCAGAACAAGAGACCCAGTACTTC. The chain recombines TRBV3-1 (or the pseudogene TRBV3-2) with TRBJ2-5, with D hard to call. With 4 bases removed from V and 2 bases from J, the gap between germline ends came to 11 bases. The V gene's germline CDR1 is LGHDT and CDR2 YNNKEL (reference sequence). The CDR3 sequence is 14 residues long.